These T cell receptor beta chains were read from a single sample in a study of blood T cell repertoires in COVID-19. Clones were sequenced by immunoSEQ multiplex PCR, and TCRdb holds only the in-frame ones, with some missing. The data hold about 270,000 clones, with approximately 89% observed a single time. The source material was PBMCs or T cells enriched from blood (not recorded which). These receptor sequences come from a man aged 40-49 years who had been exposed to COVID-19. Both conserved end residues are part of each CDR3. The D gene is left open where the match is weak. For some rows the clone size is stated as once, few or many, or as a class when expanded; others skip it.

clone_size d_call j_call v_call cdr3_nt cdr3_aa
- TRBD1 TRBJ1-1 TRBV3-1/TRBV3-2 TGTGCCAGCAGCCGCGGACAGGGAGGTACTGAAGCTTTCTTT CASSRGQGGTEAFF
once - TRBJ1-1 TRBV5-1 TGCGCCAGCAGCTTGAGGATCCGGCGGGGAAACACTGAAGCTTTCTTT CASSLRIRRGNTEAFF
- TRBD1 TRBJ1-2 TRBV6-5 TGTGCCAGCAGTTCCTCCGGGACAGGGGGGTACTACACCTTC CASSSSGTGGYYTF
- TRBD1 TRBJ1-4 TRBV19 TGTGCCAGTGGGACAGGGGGAGCTAATGAAAAACTGTTTTTT CASGTGGANEKLFF
- TRBD1 TRBJ1-1 TRBV6-5 TGTGCCAGCATCGGGCAGGGGGGACCTGAAGCTTTCTTT CASIGQGGPEAFF
few TRBD2 TRBJ2-7 TRBV11-3 TGTGCCAGCAGCAGTAGCGGGACCGAGCAGTACTTC CASSSSGTEQYF
few - TRBJ2-7 TRBV3-1/TRBV3-2 TGTGCCAGCAGCCAAGGGAACAGGCAGTACTTC CASSQGNRQYF
- TRBD2 TRBJ2-1 TRBV11-1 TGTGCCAGCAGCTCTGACCATGGGACTAGCAATGAGCAGTTCTTC CASSSDHGTSNEQFF
once - TRBJ2-1 TRBV28 TGTGCCAGCAGTTTATGGGGATCGCACAGGAATGAGCAGTTCTTC CASSLWGSHRNEQFF
- TRBD1 TRBJ1-2 TRBV7-9 TGTGCCAGCACCTCTTCCGGGACAGACTATGGCTACACCTTC CASTSSGTDYGYTF
- TRBD2 TRBJ2-7 TRBV9 TGTGCCAGCAGCGTGGGACTAGCGGAAACCTACGAGCAGTACTTC CASSVGLAETYEQYF
- TRBD1 TRBJ2-1 TRBV5-4 TGTGCCAGCGGAGTTGGGGGACAGGGGGCACATGAGCAGTTCTTC CASGVGGQGAHEQFF
- - TRBJ1-3 TRBV5-6 TGTGCCAGCAGCGGGGCTTACGGAAACACCATATATTTT CASSGAYGNTIYF
- TRBD1 TRBJ1-2 TRBV6-2/TRBV6-3 TGTGCCAGCAGCAACTCTCGGACAGGGAGGGGCTACACCTTC CASSNSRTGRGYTF
- - TRBJ2-1 TRBV11-3 TGTGCCAGCAGCTTATTAACGGAGACGTCCTACAATGAGCAGTTCTTC CASSLLTETSYNEQFF
- TRBD1 TRBJ1-1 TRBV27 TGTGCCAGCAGGACCTTGGGACAGGGGAACACTGAAGCTTTCTTT CASRTLGQGNTEAFF
- TRBD1 TRBJ2-7 TRBV7-9 TGTGCCAGCAGCTTAGTGACAGGGCCCGAGCAGTACTTC CASSLVTGPEQYF
- - TRBJ1-2 TRBV7-8 TGTGCCAGCAGCTTAGTTCTTGCCCCACACGACACGAACTATGGCTACACCTTC CASSLVLAPHDTNYGYTF
- TRBD2 TRBJ2-7 TRBV5-1 TGCGCCAGCAGCCCACCCCATGCGGGAGGGCCCTACGAGCAGTACTTC CASSPPHAGGPYEQYF
once TRBD1 TRBJ2-3 TRBV10-3 TGTGCCATCAGATGGGACAGGGGCACAGATACGCAGTATTTT CAIRWDRGTDTQYF
- TRBD1 TRBJ1-2 TRBV14 TGTGCCAGCAGCCTCGAGCGGGACAGGGGGATTAGCAGCTACACCTTC CASSLERDRGISSYTF
once TRBD1 TRBJ1-2 TRBV7-9 TGTGCCAGCAGCCCCTTGGGGGACAGGAATAACTATGGCTACACCTTC CASSPLGDRNNYGYTF
- - TRBJ1-5 TRBV6-1 TGTGCCAGCAGTGACAGGGTGTATCAGCCCCAGCATTTT CASSDRVYQPQHF
- TRBD2 TRBJ2-1 TRBV7-6 TGTGCCAGCAGCTTGGCGGGCGGGAGGGGCACTGAGCAGTTCTTC CASSLAGGRGTEQFF
- - TRBJ2-5 TRBV19 TGTGCCAGTAGCCGGGATACCACCCAAGAGACCCAGTACTTC CASSRDTTQETQYF
- - TRBJ1-5 TRBV6-1 TGTGCCAGCAGTGAGAGGGTTGGAAGCAATCAGCCCCAGCATTTT CASSERVGSNQPQHF
- - TRBJ2-3 TRBV27 TGTGCCAGCAGTTTCCAGCGAGCAGATACGCAGTATTTT CASSFQRADTQYF
- - TRBJ1-1 TRBV7-2 TGTGCCAGCAGCCGTCTCCAGGGGCACACTGAAGCTTTCTTT CASSRLQGHTEAFF
- - TRBJ1-5 TRBV28 TGTGCCAGCAGTGAGACAGGTAGGAGCAATCAGCCCCAGCATTTT CASSETGRSNQPQHF
- - TRBJ1-4 TRBV30 TGTGCCTGGAGTGTGAGAAGAGGATGGCCTAATGAAAAACTGTTTTTT CAWSVRRGWPNEKLFF